The 20 T cell receptor beta chains below come from one sample, sequenced in a study of cytomegalovirus exposure and HLA in healthy donors. 13 Jbeta primers and 60 Vbeta primers were used for the PCR. Using immunoSEQ multiplex PCR, the repertoire was profiled, and TCRdb retains in-frame clones only, with some absent. The sample records about 160,000 clones, about four fifths being singletons. Specimen: PBMCs. These receptors all come from a woman aged 45-65 years in good health and CMV-seropositive.

On this clone: A junction boundary mismatches the germline segment, possibly from a read error. The V and J genes are TRBV7-9 and TRBJ2-4; 7 nucleotides align to TRBD1. The length of the CDR3 is 13 residues. Germline CDR1 is SEHNR and CDR2 is FQNEAQ (reference sequence). The CDR3 loop is CSSSPTGLNIQYF. In DNA, the CDR3 is TGTTCCAGCAGCCCGACAGGGTTAAACATTCAGTACTTC.

The chain carries TRBV29-1 and TRBJ2-3, with 10 bases fitting TRBD2. This CDR3 comprises 16 residues. Germline assignment: CDR1 SQVTM and CDR2 ANQGSEA. After removal of 1 base from V and 4 bases from J, the junction contained 8 bases not matched to a gene. The CDR3: CSVEGYGLAGADTQYF. In DNA, the CDR3 is TGCAGCGTTGAAGGGTACGGGCTAGCGGGAGCAGATACGCAGTATTTT.

The chain joins TRBV28 to TRBJ2-1; D might be TRBD2 (5 bases). The CDR3 contains 16 residues. The germline V and J ends were trimmed by 1 base and 8 bases, with 18 bases remaining between them. Germline V CDR1 and CDR2: MDHEN, SYDVKM. DNA for the CDR3: TGTGCCAGCAGTTTATCTCTGGACGGAGGTTTCGATGAGCAGTTCTTC. It translates to CASSLSLDGGFDEQFF.

The genes are TRBV7-2 and TRBJ2-7; 7 bases match TRBD2. Unmatched junction bases numbered 17, after V lost 8 bases and J lost 4 bases. The CDR3 has 16 amino acids. Per germline, CDR1 SGHTA and CDR2 FQGNSA. In nucleotides, the CDR3 is TGTGCCAGCTCGCCTAGCGGCCAAACAGGAGTTTACGAGCAGTACTTC. Its protein product is CASSPSGQTGVYEQYF.

The chain recombines TRBV6-5 with TRBJ1-2, with 8 nucleotides matching TRBD1. The length of the CDR3 is 14 residues. The J segment lost 3 bases and the V segment lost 6 bases, leaving 6 bases of the junction unmatched. Per germline, CDR1 MNHEY and CDR2 SVGAGI. The CDR3 sequence: CASSKTGGHYGYTF. The DNA for the CDR3 is TGTGCCAGCAGCAAAACAGGGGGGCACTATGGCTACACCTTC.

This chain links TRBV19 with TRBJ2-3, with D unclear. V was shortened by 0 bases and J by 10 bases, with 11 bases between the two germline ends. This CDR3 has 13 residues. Germline values: CDR1 LNHDA, CDR2 SQIVND (reference sequence). CDR3 amino acids: CASSIDNEMAQYF. The CDR3 DNA sequence: TGTGCCAGTAGTATAGACAACGAGATGGCGCAGTATTTT.

This chain uses TRBV4-2 with TRBJ1-3; D is possibly TRBD1 (5 bases). The CDR3 sequence is 17 residues long. V shed 1 base and J shed 2 bases, with 15 bases lying between them. CDR1 and CDR2 from the germline V gene are LGHNA and YNFKEQ. CDR3 DNA: TGTGCCAGCAGCCAAGGGCCTCGGGGGAGGCCTGGAAACACCATATATTTT. It translates to CASSQGPRGRPGNTIYF.

V and J are TRBV7-2 and TRBJ2-5; the D gene is possibly TRBD2 (6 bases). Germline CDR1 reads SGHTA; CDR2 reads FQGNSA. The CDR3 extends over 13 amino acids. The germline V and J ends were trimmed by 5 bases and 1 base, with 8 bases remaining between them. CDR3: CASSRTIQETQYF. CDR3 in DNA: TGTGCCAGCAGCCGGACTATCCAAGAGACCCAGTACTTC.

The chain employs TRBV27 and TRBJ2-1; D is perhaps TRBD1 (5 bases). Germline-derived CDR1 and CDR2 are MNHEY and SMNVEV (reference sequence). This CDR3 is built from 15 residues. V was cut by 4 bases and J by 3 bases, with 13 bases left in between. CDR3 sequence (DNA): TGTGCCAGCAGTTCTTACAGGACAAACTACAATGAGCAGTTCTTC. Translating gives CASSSYRTNYNEQFF.

V usage is TRBV4-2 and J usage is TRBJ2-7, with 8 bases matching TRBD1. There are 14 residues in the CDR3. V lost 3 bases to trimming and J lost 5 bases; unmatched junction nucleotides: 6. In germline, CDR1 is LGHNA, CDR2 YNFKEQ. The CDR3 bases are TGTGCCAGCAGCCAGGACAGGGCCCCTCACGAGCAGTACTTC. Translation: CASSQDRAPHEQYF.

The chain employs TRBV11-2 and TRBJ1-1; D gene uncertain. This CDR3 spans 15 amino acids. Germline V gene sequence: CDR1 SGHAT, CDR2 FQNNGV. Trimming left V 2 bases short and J 0 bases short, with 10 bases between. CDR3 sequence (DNA): TGTGCCAGCAGCTTAAGCCCTACAGTGAACACTGAAGCTTTCTTT. Encoded protein: CASSLSPTVNTEAFF.

J is TRBJ1-1 and V is TRBV18, with unresolved D. The V gene's germline CDR1 is KGHSH and CDR2 LQKENI. V was pared by 2 bases and J by 0 bases, with 4 bases between. The CDR3 extends over 13 amino acids. The CDR3 coding sequence is TGTGCCAGCTCACCAGACTTGAACACTGAAGCTTTCTTT. Translation gives CASSPDLNTEAFF.

The chain has TRBV7-2 and TRBJ2-5; D is possibly TRBD2 (6 bases). The CDR3 is made up of 13 amino acids. Germline CDR1 is SGHTA and CDR2 is FQGNSA. Trimming shortened V by 2 bases and J by 4 bases, and 8 bases separated the two germline ends. In nucleotides, the CDR3 is TGTGCCAGCAGCTTAAACGGGAGAGAGACCCAGTACTTC. Encoded protein: CASSLNGRETQYF.

The CDR3 reads CASSPPGTGELFF. CDR3 nucleotides: TGTGCCAGCAGCCCGCCAGGGACCGGGGAGCTGTTTTTT. The rearrangement uses TRBV7-9 and TRBJ2-2, with TRBD1 as a possible D gene (5 bases). The CDR3 is 13 amino acids. V gave up 5 bases and J gave up 5 bases, with 9 bases separating them. Germline V gene lookup returns CDR1 SEHNR and CDR2 FQNEAQ (reference sequence).

The chain carries TRBV5-1 and TRBJ2-7; 7 positions match TRBD1. CDR1 and CDR2 from the germline V gene are SGHRS and YFSETQ. J gave up 6 bases and V 2 bases, and 11 bases lay outside the gene matches. This CDR3 region has 15 residues. The CDR3, as DNA: TGCGCCAGCAGCTTCTACGACAGGGATCTACGCGAGCAGTACTTC. Translation gives CASSFYDRDLREQYF.

This chain joins TRBV9 and TRBJ2-2; 8 bases fit TRBD2. CDR3 length: 16 residues. The junction had 4 bases not matched to a gene; V was cut back by 3 bases and J by 0 bases. Germline V gene lookup returns CDR1 SGDLS and CDR2 YYNGEE. In DNA form, the CDR3 reads TGTGCCAGCAGCGCCCAGGGACTAGCGAACACCGGGGAGCTGTTTTTT. This sequence encodes CASSAQGLANTGELFF.

The chain combines TRBV4-2 with TRBJ2-2; unclear D gene. Per the germline V gene, CDR1 is LGHNA and CDR2 is YNFKEQ. V was trimmed by 0 bases and J by 1 base, leaving 12 bases between them. This CDR3 contains 17 residues. The CDR3 is CASSQDWNRLNTGELFF. CDR3 nucleotides: TGTGCCAGCAGCCAAGATTGGAACCGACTGAACACCGGGGAGCTGTTTTTT.

The chain links TRBV6-1 to TRBJ1-2, with 7 positions matching TRBD1. V lost 4 bases and J lost 6; bases outside the gene matches: 8. The CDR3 covers 14 residues. From germline, CDR1 is MNHNS and CDR2 SASEGT. Here the CDR3 DNA reads TGTGCCAGCAGTGCCCTGGGGCAGGGGGATGGCTACACCTTC. Translation: CASSALGQGDGYTF.

This clone was detected only a few times. This chain connects TRBV11-2 to TRBJ2-2, with 8 bases fitting TRBD1. Trimming took 3 bases from V and 8 from J; bases not matched to a gene: 14. The germline CDR1 and CDR2 sequences are SGHAT and FQNNGV. The length of the CDR3 is 17 residues. CDR3 amino acids: CASSFQLPGQGRGELFF. The CDR3, as DNA: TGTGCCAGCAGCTTCCAGCTTCCCGGACAGGGTCGAGGGGAGCTGTTTTTT.

This clone was counted only a few times. The chain has TRBV4-2 and TRBJ2-1; D remains unclear. Per the germline V gene, CDR1 is LGHNA and CDR2 is YNFKEQ. Trimming removed 1 base at V and 6 bases at J, with 7 bases between. This CDR3 comprises 13 residues. CDR3 bases: TGTGCCAGCAGCCAAGCTCCGGTCAATGAGCAGTTCTTC. Translating gives CASSQAPVNEQFF.